The source of this T cell receptor beta chain is a study of monozygotic twins with inflammatory bowel disease (dated by TCRdb to between 2018 and 2021). About the full investigation: The full study comprised around 28 monozygotic twin pairs: nine German pairs (four IBD-concordant, five IBD-discordant) and 19 IBD-discordant Danish pairs. Disease-associated traits were sought mainly through comparisons between IBD patients and their genetically identical healthy co-twins within discordant pairs. Each individual had, on average, about 151 000 unique TCRalpha sequences and 181 000 unique TCRbeta sequences available for analysis. What the research found in general, with its limitations: Because patients received different immunosuppressive treatments, the repertoires may have picked up extra background noise and variability between individuals. IBD patients had lower TCRbeta repertoire diversity, measured by the inverse Simpson index, than their healthy co-twins. Concordant and discordant twins showed no difference in repertoire similarity, possibly because of limited statistical power. The results gave no support for a single strong signal or clonotype linked to IBD. Fewer clonotypes were shared with other individuals by IBD patients than by healthy twins, most markedly in patients showing signs of disease activity. Distinction between different T cell subtypes could not be achieved in the analysis.

A roughly 2.6 ml peripheral blood sample was drawn into PAXgene tubes per donor and stored at -80°C. Without T cell sorting, total RNA was isolated from whole blood using the PAXgene blood miRNA kit on an automated QIAcube. Peripheral blood from monozygotic twin pairs, either concordant or discordant for inflammatory bowel disease, underwent deep TCRalpha and TCRbeta repertoire profiling that used unique molecular barcoding. Smoking habits were recorded for all twin pairs, with individuals classified as current, former or never smokers. The library was prepared using 5' RACE. Preparation of each TCR library used roughly 3,300 ng of total RNA. For each sample, cDNA synthesis with SMARTScribe reverse transcriptase was split into eight separate reactions. During cDNA synthesis, unique molecular identifiers containing a 6-nucleotide sample barcode were introduced by template switching. TCRalpha and TCRbeta cDNA was amplified by two nested PCRs of approximately 17 and 9 cycles, with bead purification after each PCR. Before amplification, the cDNA was treated with uracil DNA-glycosylase and purified using the QIAquick PCR purification kit. The second PCR was the step at which Illumina TruSeq-compatible adapters and sample-specific barcodes were added. Library quality and concentration were checked on TapeStation and Qubit, and libraries were pooled at around 5.3 ng each. Sequencing of pooled libraries was carried out on an Illumina HiSeq2500 single-index Rapid Run using 2 x 100 bp reads and custom sequencing primers. The original methods were these. UMI-based consensus assembly with MiGEC version 1.2.6 was used to correct PCR and sequencing errors. MiXCR version 2.1.1 was used to carry out V(D)J alignment, clonotype assembly and CDR3 extraction. Normalisation of gene usage, clonotype sharing and MAIT/NKT TCR abundance was achieved by analysing the top 1000, 10 000 and 20 000 clonotypes per sample. After downsampling to 27 000 UMIs, diversity was calculated as the inverse Simpson index using the vegan R package. Paired Mann-Whitney U tests were applied to discordant twin pairs, and Benjamini-Hochberg correction was used for multiple testing. Each entry corresponds to one CDR3 protein sequence from reads that TCRdb reprocessed, and DNA is not given. TCRdb, not the authors, supplied the V and J calls. This sample's table carries approximately 150,000 distinct CDR3 sequences. Roughly 7.4% of the sample rests with the top ten.

The CDR3 holds 13 amino acids from the cysteine to the phenylalanine. The DNA sequence is not available. The CDR1 and CDR2 encoded by the germline V gene are SGHRS and YFSETQ. As concerns this clonotype: Its cognate antigen has yet to be identified.

The TCR originated in a human donor with ulcerative colitis or Crohn's disease, or a healthy co-twin of an affected twin (not recorded which). The receptor chain draws on TRBV5-1 and TRBJ2-5. Sequencing was performed on blood. The encoded CDR3 is CASRAGFQETQYF.